A selection of T cell receptor beta chains follows, all from one sample in a study of blood T cell repertoires in COVID-19. TCRdb's copy holds only in-frame clones and misses some; the assay was immunoSEQ multiplex PCR. The sample lists about 280,000 clones, 80% to 90% occurring once. Sequences were obtained from peripheral blood. Source of these receptors: a woman aged 70-85 years with acute or convalescent COVID-19. Both conserved end residues are part of each CDR3. The D gene is left open where the match is weak. Rows may omit the clone size; those that give it use once, few, many or a size class.

>TRBJ1-1|.|.|TRBV12-3/TRBV12-4|13
TGTGCCAGCAGTTTTGGGAGAGACACTGAAGCTTTCTTT
CASSFGRDTEAFF
>TRBJ2-7|.|.|TRBV10-1|14
TGCGCCAGCAGTGAGTCGAGCGGGCGACAGCCCCAGTACTTC
CASSESSGRQPQYF
>TRBJ1-2|.|.|TRBV18|15
TGTGCCAGCTCTCCCTCCCTGACAGATTCCTATGGCTACACCTTC
CASSPSLTDSYGYTF
>TRBJ2-5|.|TRBD1|TRBV6-1|18
TGTGCCAGCAGTGCCCCCAGGTGGACAGGGTTGGTTGGGGAGACCCAGTACTTC
CASSAPRWTGLVGETQYF
>TRBJ1-2|.|.|TRBV19|14
TGTGCCAGTAGTATAGCCGGGTCTATCTATGGCTACACCTTC
CASSIAGSIYGYTF
>TRBJ1-5|.|.|TRBV2|12
TGTGCCAGCACTCCCTCGGGGGGGCCCCAGCATTTT
CASTPSGGPQHF
>TRBJ2-7|.|TRBD1|TRBV6-5|14
TGTGCCAGCAGCCACCGGGACAGGGGATCCGAGCAGTACTTC
CASSHRDRGSEQYF
>TRBJ2-5|.|TRBD2|TRBV5-1|15
TGCGCCAGCAGCTCGGGACTAGCGGAACAAGAGACCCAGTACTTC
CASSSGLAEQETQYF
>TRBJ1-2|.|TRBD1|TRBV19|16
TGTGCCAGTAGTCCACCCCCCCGGGACAGGGTACAGGGCTACACCTTC
CASSPPPRDRVQGYTF
>TRBJ1-4|.|TRBD1|TRBV6-5|13
TGTGCCAGCAGTTACCCAGGGGGGGAAAAACTGTTTTTT
CASSYPGGEKLFF
>TRBJ1-3|.|TRBD1|TRBV2|15
TGTGCCAGCAGTTCTGACAGGGTTCCTGGAAACACCATATATTTT
CASSSDRVPGNTIYF
>TRBJ2-7|.|TRBD1|TRBV14|13
TGTGCCAGCAGCCCCGGACAGGGGGATAGCAAGTACTTC
CASSPGQGDSKYF
>TRBJ2-5|.|.|TRBV14|12
TGTGCCAGTAATGGACAGTTTGGGACCCAGTACTTC
CASNGQFGTQYF
>TRBJ1-3|once|.|TRBV20-1|15
TGCAGTGCTAATGATCCGGGAGGCTCTGGAAACACCATATATTTT
CSANDPGGSGNTIYF
>TRBJ2-1|.|.|TRBV7-3|16
TGTGCCAGCAGCTTGGGAGGACAGGCTGGGCCTAATGAGCAGTTCTTC
CASSLGGQAGPNEQFF
>TRBJ1-6|.|.|TRBV6-5|13
TGTGCCGGTCAGACAGCCTATAATTCACCCCTCCACTTT
CAGQTAYNSPLHF
>TRBJ2-1|.|TRBD2|TRBV6-4|14
TGTGCCAGCCGAGCGGGGGTATCCTACAATGAGCAGTTCTTC
CASRAGVSYNEQFF
>TRBJ2-7|.|.|TRBV28|16
TGTGCCAGCACTCCCTCCGGGGTGGGCCTTTTCTACGAGCAGTACTTC
CASTPSGVGLFYEQYF
>TRBJ2-7|.|.|TRBV18|14
TGTGCCAGCTCACCAGCAGGGTCCTCCTACGAGCAGTACTTC
CASSPAGSSYEQYF
>TRBJ2-2|.|.|TRBV18|15
TGTGCCAGCTCACTAAGGAGGGCGAACACCGGGGAGCTGTTTTTT
CASSLRRANTGELFF
>TRBJ2-3|.|TRBD1|TRBV10-3|16
TGTGCCATCAGTGACCCCCCGGGACAGGACACAGATACGCAGTATTTT
CAISDPPGQDTDTQYF
>TRBJ1-4|.|.|TRBV3-1/TRBV3-2|15
TGTGCCAGCAGCCAAGTTAGTGCAACTAATGAAAAACTGTTTTTT
CASSQVSATNEKLFF
>TRBJ1-5|.|.|TRBV4-1|13
TGCGCCAGCAGCCAACCAGGGAATCAGCCCCAGCATTTT
CASSQPGNQPQHF
>TRBJ1-2|once|TRBD1|TRBV5-1|12
TGCGCCAGCAGCTTGGGGACAGGGTCGGTCACCTTC
CASSLGTGSVTF
>TRBJ1-2|once|TRBD1|TRBV7-9|13
TGTGCCAGCAGCCGGACAGGGAATGGCGGCTACACCTTC
CASSRTGNGGYTF
>TRBJ2-1|.|TRBD1|TRBV11-2|15
TGTGCCAGCAGCCTGGACAGGGGGGGTTACAATGAGCAGTTCTTC
CASSLDRGGYNEQFF
>TRBJ1-1|.|.|TRBV30|13
TGTGCCTGGAGTCTTGAGGTAAACACTGAAGCTTTCTTT
CAWSLEVNTEAFF
>TRBJ1-2|.|.|TRBV18|14
TGTGCCAGCTCACCGATAGGGAATGGAGGGGGCTACACCTTC
CASSPIGNGGGYTF
>TRBJ2-7|.|.|TRBV6-6|14
TGTGCCAGCAGACCCACAATAACCTTCTACGAGCAGTACTTC
CASRPTITFYEQYF
>TRBJ1-6|.|TRBD1|TRBV27|15
TGTGCCAGCAGCTGGGCGACAGGGGGGAATTCACCCCTCCACTTT
CASSWATGGNSPLHF
>TRBJ2-5|.|.|TRBV2|14
TGTGCCAGCAGTCCACCTGACTCCCAAGAGACCCAGTACTTC
CASSPPDSQETQYF
>TRBJ1-1|.|TRBD1|TRBV6-6|14
TGTGCCAGCAGGACGACAGGGCGAGACACTGAAGCTTTCTTT
CASRTTGRDTEAFF
>TRBJ2-3|.|TRBD2|TRBV6-5|15
TGTGCCAGCAGCCGGGGGGGGGCAACCACAGATACGCAGTATTTT
CASSRGGATTDTQYF
>TRBJ2-2|.|.|TRBV7-9|15
TGTGCCAGCAGGTCTAGGGGAGGCGGGCCCGGGGAGCTGTTTTTT
CASRSRGGGPGELFF
>TRBJ2-7|.|TRBD1|TRBV6-5|12
TGTGCCAGCAGTCCAACAGGGGCTGCGCAGTACTTC
CASSPTGAAQYF
>TRBJ2-2|.|TRBD2|TRBV6-5|15
TGTGCCAGCAGTAAATCGGGACTAGGGGCCGGGGAGCTGTTTTTT
CASSKSGLGAGELFF
>TRBJ1-6|.|.|TRBV14|15
TGTGCCAGCAGCCAAGATCCGGGGTTCATATCACCCCTCCACTTT
CASSQDPGFISPLHF
>TRBJ2-3|once|.|TRBV18|14
TGTGCCAGCCTGGCCAGGGCCGGCCCAGATACGCAGTATTTT
CASLARAGPDTQYF
>TRBJ2-3|.|.|TRBV13|12
TGTGCCAGCAGCTTACGGGGTGGCACGCAGTATTTT
CASSLRGGTQYF
>TRBJ2-2|.|TRBD2|TRBV9|15
TGTGCCAGCAGCGTTCGTAGCGGGGACTCCGGGGAGCTGTTTTTT
CASSVRSGDSGELFF
>TRBJ2-7|.|.|TRBV29-1|14
TGCAGCGTTGCGTTTCGGCAGGGCCTAAGGGAGCAGTACTTC
CSVAFRQGLREQYF
>TRBJ1-2|.|TRBD1|TRBV7-7|16
TGTGCTAGCAGCTTAGTGGGGACAGGCGAGCGATATGGCTACACCTTC
CASSLVGTGERYGYTF
>TRBJ1-2|.|.|TRBV7-2|14
TGTGCCAGCAGCTTAGGCACCGGGTATCGGGGCTACACCTTC
CASSLGTGYRGYTF
>TRBJ2-3|.|TRBD2|TRBV5-1|14
TGCGCCAGCAGCACGACTAGCGGGGGCGATACGCAGTATTTT
CASSTTSGGDTQYF
>TRBJ2-5|few|TRBD2|TRBV5-1|20
TGCGCCAGCAGCTTGGCCCCTAGCGGGGGGGCCGAGGGGACCCAAGAGACCCAGTACTTC
CASSLAPSGGAEGTQETQYF
>TRBJ2-1|.|.|TRBV19|13
TGTGCCAGTAGTAGGAGACTAGGGGATGAGCAGTTCTTC
CASSRRLGDEQFF
>TRBJ2-7|.|.|TRBV18|16
TGTGCCAGCTCACAAAATGACGGAGCCTTATCCTACGAGCAGTACTTC
CASSQNDGALSYEQYF
>TRBJ2-6|.|.|TRBV5-1|15
TGCGCCAGCAGGCCTACAGATTCGGGGGCCAACGTCCTGACTTTC
CASRPTDSGANVLTF
>TRBJ2-2|.|.|TRBV18|15
TGTGCCAGCTCACCAAGGAAGGGGAACATCGGGGAGCTGTTTTTT
CASSPRKGNIGELFF
>TRBJ2-1|.|.|TRBV2|15
TGTGCCAGCAGGGCCCTGATGGACAGATACAATGAGCAGTTCTTC
CASRALMDRYNEQFF